Shown below are 14 T cell receptor beta chains from a single sample sequenced in a study of blood T cell repertoires in COVID-19. Produced via immunoSEQ multiplex PCR; TCRdb's table is partial and in-frame only. The repertoire consists of under 200,000 clones, with approximately 87% occurring once and the leading ten covering 9.5% to 13%. Sequencing used peripheral blood. These receptors were obtained from an older woman with COVID-19, enrolled during active disease.

This chain uses TRBV9 with TRBJ2-2; 7 bases align to TRBD1. This CDR3 contains 13 residues. The germline gives CDR1 SGDLS, CDR2 YYNGEE. V lost 6 bases, J lost 6 bases, and 5 bases stayed unmatched. The CDR3 region is CASNPRGPGELFF. The CDR3 DNA follows: TGTGCCAGCAATCCAAGGGGGCCCGGGGAGCTGTTTTTT.

The chain has TRBV7-6 and TRBJ2-2; 7 bases agree with TRBD2. The CDR3 runs to 15 residues. J lost 1 base, V lost 4 bases, and 3 bases had no gene match. Germline V gives CDR1 SGHVS, CDR2 FNYEAQ. The CDR3 sequence is CASSSSGENTGELFF. In DNA form, the CDR3 reads TGTGCCAGCAGCTCAAGCGGGGAGAACACCGGGGAGCTGTTTTTT.

The chain couples TRBV18 to TRBJ1-4; the D gene is possibly TRBD1 (5 bases). This CDR3 contains 14 residues. V gave up 6 bases and J gave up 0 bases, with 8 bases separating them. CDR1 is KGHSH, CDR2 LQKENI, per germline. The CDR3 DNA reads TGTGCCAGCTCGGACACCGCAACTAATGAAAAACTGTTTTTT. This gives the protein CASSDTATNEKLFF.

The V gene is TRBV28, the J gene TRBJ2-7; TRBD2 matches at 8 bases. J lost 2 bases, V lost 2 bases, and 5 bases had no gene match. CDR1 and CDR2 from the germline V gene are MDHEN and SYDVKM. The CDR3 totals 15 residues. The CDR3 reads CASSLLVAGTYEQYF. CDR3 DNA sequence: TGTGCCAGCAGTTTACTGGTAGCGGGGACCTACGAGCAGTACTTC.

The CDR3 here is CASKSGDRGYGGYTF. For the CDR3, the DNA is TGTGCCAGCAAGTCCGGGGACAGGGGCTATGGTGGCTACACCTTC. This chain connects TRBV27 to TRBJ1-2, with TRBD1 matching 10 bases. CDR1 MNHEY and CDR2 SMNVEV come from the germline V gene (reference sequence). CDR3 length equals 15 residues. Trimming removed 7 bases from V and 7 bases from J; junction bases left unmatched: 12.

This clone was seen a single time. The chain has TRBV21-1 and TRBJ1-2; the DNA was not used to check the table's D call, TRBD1. TRBV21-1 is a listed pseudogene. This CDR3 is built from 13 residues. The chain's CDR3 is CASPDRGRRGYTF. CDR3 in DNA: TGTGCCAGCCCGGACAGGGGGCGTCGTGGCTACACCTTC.

The chain has TRBV10-1 and TRBJ1-1; D is perhaps TRBD1 (5 bases). The germline V gene has CDR1 WNHNN and CDR2 SYGVQD (reference sequence). The CDR3 is 13 residues long. V was clipped by 5 bases and J by 1 base, with 8 bases between them. As DNA, the CDR3 is TGCGCCAGCAGTCGACAGACGAACACTGAAGCTTTCTTT. Protein: CASSRQTNTEAFF.

There are a few counts of this clone. CDR3: CASSRNYNEQFF. CDR3 nucleotide sequence: TGTGCCAGCAGTCGTAATTACAATGAGCAGTTCTTC. J is TRBJ2-1 and V is TRBV12-3 or TRBV12-4; D gene unclear. V was pared by 5 bases and J by 4 bases, with 6 bases between. This CDR3 is 12 amino acids long.

The rearrangement uses TRBV5-5 and TRBJ1-4; TRBD1 aligns across 7 bases. Germline lookup yields CDR1 SGHKS and CDR2 YYEKEE (reference sequence). The CDR3 runs to 15 residues. The trim removed 3 bases at V and 4 bases at J, leaving 6 bases unmatched. The CDR3 protein is CASSSLGQVNEKLFF. CDR3 coding DNA: TGTGCCAGCAGCTCCCTAGGACAGGTTAATGAAAAACTGTTTTTT.

This chain links TRBV7-2 with TRBJ1-1, with D possibly matching TRBD1 (5 bases). This CDR3 is 15 amino acids long. Per the germline V gene, CDR1 is SGHTA and CDR2 is FQGNSA. V was shortened by 8 bases and J by 0 bases, with 16 bases between the two germline ends. The CDR3 protein is CASSWGGALNTEAFF. CDR3 in DNA: TGTGCCAGCTCTTGGGGGGGAGCTTTGAACACTGAAGCTTTCTTT.

This rearrangement joins TRBV18 to TRBJ2-7, with 9 nucleotides matching TRBD1. The CDR3 totals 16 residues. Unmatched junction bases numbered 8, after V lost 3 bases and J lost 2 bases. Germline lookup yields CDR1 KGHSH and CDR2 LQKENI. CDR3 nucleotides: TGTGCCAGCTCACCTCCGGGACAGGGAAAACCCTACGAGCAGTACTTC. It yields the protein CASSPPGQGKPYEQYF.

The chain recombines TRBV6-2 or TRBV6-3 with TRBJ2-1, with TRBD1 identical over 7 bases. The germline gives CDR1 MNHEY, CDR2 SVGEGT. The CDR3 has 15 amino acids. V shed 2 bases and J 9 bases; nucleotides not matched to a gene: 10. The CDR3 DNA sequence: TGTGCCAGCAGTTACGGGACCCCAGCAGGGGGTGAGCAGTTCTTC. This gives the protein CASSYGTPAGGEQFF.

The chain employs TRBV29-1 and TRBJ1-1; TRBD1 matches 9 bases. V was pared by 8 bases and J by 0 bases, with 13 bases of the junction left unmatched. The germline gives CDR1 SQVTM, CDR2 ANQGSEA. This CDR3 contains 16 residues. For the CDR3, the DNA is TGCAGCATAACAGGGGGCGGTCATAGAGTGAACACTGAAGCTTTCTTT. Protein: CSITGGGHRVNTEAFF.

The chain has TRBV7-2 and TRBJ2-1; TRBD2 matches at 10 bases. The germline V gene encodes CDR1 SGHTA and CDR2 FQGNSA. Trimming took 3 bases from V and 0 from J; bases not matched to a gene: 5. The CDR3 covers 17 residues. The CDR3 bases are TGTGCCAGCAGCTTCAGTAGCGGGGGGAGCTCCTACAATGAGCAGTTCTTC. Translation gives CASSFSSGGSSYNEQFF.